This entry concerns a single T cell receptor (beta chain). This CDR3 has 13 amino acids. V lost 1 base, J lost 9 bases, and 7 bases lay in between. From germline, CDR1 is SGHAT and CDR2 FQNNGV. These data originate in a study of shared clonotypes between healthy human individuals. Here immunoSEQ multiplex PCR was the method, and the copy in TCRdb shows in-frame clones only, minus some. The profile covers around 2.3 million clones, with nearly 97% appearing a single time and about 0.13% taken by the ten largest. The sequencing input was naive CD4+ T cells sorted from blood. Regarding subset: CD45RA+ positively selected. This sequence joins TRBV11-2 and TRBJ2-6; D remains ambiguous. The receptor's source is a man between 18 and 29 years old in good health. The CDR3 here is CASSLVSYNVLTF. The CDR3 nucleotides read TGTGCCAGCAGCTTAGTCTCGTACAACGTCCTGACTTTC. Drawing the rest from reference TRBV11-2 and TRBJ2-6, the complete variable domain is EAGVAQSPRYKIIEKRQSVAFWCNPISGHATLYWYQQILGQGPKLLIQFQNNGVVDDSQLPKDRFSAERLKGVDSTLKIQPAKLEDSAVYLCASSLVSYNVLTFGAGSRLTVL.